The following is a TCR beta chain sequence with its context. Only in-frame clones appear in the TCRdb table, and some are missing; sequencing was by immunoSEQ multiplex PCR. The top ten clones hold over 20% of a sample with around 50,000 clones, 55% to 70% of them seen once. The sample originates from a study of cytotoxic CD8 clonotypes in ibrutinib-treated CLL. V shed 3 bases and J 8 bases; nucleotides not matched to a gene: 6. Per the germline V gene, CDR1 is SGHRS and CDR2 is YFSETQ. CDR3 size: 15 residues. Sample: PBMCs, taken after 24 months of ibrutinib treatment. The chain recombines TRBV5-1 with TRBJ2-1; 12 bases match TRBD2. The TCR originated in a human donor with chronic lymphocytic leukemia. CDR3 sequence (DNA): TGCGCCAGCAGCTCCCGGGCTAGCGGGGGGGATGAGCAGTTCTTC. It encodes CASSSRASGGDEQFF.